This T cell receptor (beta chain) was retrieved from a study of tumor and adjacent non-tumor tissue in lung cancer. Overall study: On average, productive TCRbeta reads reached a few million per sample.

A modified ARM-PCR protocol with three rounds of nested PCR amplified TCRbeta. TCRdb recomputed calls from the multiplex PCR reads with MiXCR, one row per CDR3 protein. The sample lists some 71,000 distinct CDR3 sequences; around 70% were seen once. This sample's RNA came from whole unsorted tissue. Chemotherapy-naive patients with new lung cancer underwent thoracic surgery in China, August–November 2014. Looked up from germline, CDR1 is SEHNR and CDR2 is FQNEAQ (reference sequence). This CDR3 has 12 amino acids. Study findings and constraints: Top 100 clones took a larger repertoire share in normal lung. TCR diversity was significantly greater in tumor than normal lung tissue.

As for this clonotype: Its specificity is unknown. Given a much more abundant clone one base away, this may be a read error.

The sample was lung tumor tissue. V usage is TRBV7-9 and J usage is TRBJ2-5; D is unresolved. This clonotype was obtained from a woman in her thirties or forties with non-small cell lung cancer. CDR3 bases: TGTGCCGGCAGCCGGAGAGAGGAGACCCAGTACTTC. This sequence encodes CAGSRREETQYF.